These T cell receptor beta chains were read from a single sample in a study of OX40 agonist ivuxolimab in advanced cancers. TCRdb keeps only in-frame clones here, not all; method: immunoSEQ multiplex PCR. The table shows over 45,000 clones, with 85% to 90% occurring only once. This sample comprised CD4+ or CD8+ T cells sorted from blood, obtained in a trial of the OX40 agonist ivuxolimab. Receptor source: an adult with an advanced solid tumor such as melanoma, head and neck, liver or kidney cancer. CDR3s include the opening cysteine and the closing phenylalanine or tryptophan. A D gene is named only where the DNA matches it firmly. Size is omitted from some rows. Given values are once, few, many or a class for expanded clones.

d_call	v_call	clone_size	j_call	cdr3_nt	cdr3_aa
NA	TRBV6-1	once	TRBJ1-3	TGTGCCAGCAGTGAAGGCCAGAGCTCTGGAAACACCATATATTTT	CASSEGQSSGNTIYF
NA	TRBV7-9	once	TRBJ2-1	TGTGCCAGCGGACTAAGTATCGATGAGCAGTTCTTC	CASGLSIDEQFF
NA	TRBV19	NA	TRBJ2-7	TGTGCCAGTAGTCCGTTCGGTGGGTCTTACGAGCAGTACTTC	CASSPFGGSYEQYF
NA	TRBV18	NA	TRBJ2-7	TGTGCCAGCTCACCACGGGAAGGGGGTCCCTACGAGCAGTACTTC	CASSPREGGPYEQYF
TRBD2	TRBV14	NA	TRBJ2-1	TGTGCCAGCAGCCCCCGCGGGGGGGCCCTTAACGAGCAGTTCTTC	CASSPRGGALNEQFF
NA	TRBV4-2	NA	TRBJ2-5	TGTGCCAGCAGCCAGGGTGGGGTGGGGTATGTGGCCCAGTACTTC	CASSQGGVGYVAQYF
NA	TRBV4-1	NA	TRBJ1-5	TGCGCCAGCAGCCAAGTCTCCAATCAGCCCCAGCATTTT	CASSQVSNQPQHF
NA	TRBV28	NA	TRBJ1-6	TGTGCCAGCAGTTCGGACCTATTTGGGGATTCACCCCTCCACTTT	CASSSDLFGDSPLHF
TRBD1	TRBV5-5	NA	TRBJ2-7	TGTGCCAGCAGCCATCCGGGACAGGGGGCCATACGCTCCTACGAGCAGTACTTC	CASSHPGQGAIRSYEQYF
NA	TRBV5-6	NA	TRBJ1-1	TGTGCCAGCAGCTTGTTGTCTACTGAAGCTTTCTTT	CASSLLSTEAFF
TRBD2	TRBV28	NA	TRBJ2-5	TGTGCCAGCAGTTCCCCGACTAGCGGGACCCAAGAGACCCAGTACTTC	CASSSPTSGTQETQYF
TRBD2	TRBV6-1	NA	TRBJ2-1	TGTGCCAGCAGTGACCCAATCGCGGGGGACTACAATGAGCAGTTCTTC	CASSDPIAGDYNEQFF
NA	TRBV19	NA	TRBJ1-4	TGTGCCAGTACCCCAGGAAGGGGTGGTGAAAAACTGTTTTTT	CASTPGRGGEKLFF
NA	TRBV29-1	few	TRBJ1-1	TGCAGCGTAGGAGAGACTGAAGCTTTCTTT	CSVGETEAFF
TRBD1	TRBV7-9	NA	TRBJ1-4	TGTGCCAGCAGCCCCCGGGACAGGGATAATGAAAAACTGTTTTTT	CASSPRDRDNEKLFF
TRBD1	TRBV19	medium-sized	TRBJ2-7	TGTGCCAGTAGTATTGGACAGGGGTCTCTCGAGCAGTACTTC	CASSIGQGSLEQYF
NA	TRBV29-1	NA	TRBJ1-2	TGCAGCGTTGAAGCCGGGTCAGCCGGCTATGGCTACACCTTC	CSVEAGSAGYGYTF
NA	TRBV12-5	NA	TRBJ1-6	TGTGCTAGTGGTTTGTCGACGGGGGTCGCCCTCCACTTT	CASGLSTGVALHF